The source of this T cell receptor (beta chain) is a study of metastatic and nonmetastatic thyroid tumors. General study results and limits: Malignant tumors reportedly showed significantly higher TCR beta diversity than benign nodules in both blood and tumor.

Patients had received no treatment of any kind before thyroid surgery. To note about this clone: The antigen is unknown. This sample includes further DNA sequences coding for the same CDR3.

The J segment lost 4 bases and the V segment lost 3 bases, leaving 14 bases of the junction unmatched. Germline loops: CDR1 SGHAT, CDR2 FQNNGV. This CDR3 is built from 17 residues. As handled by the study authors: Researchers built a distant-metastasis classifier for papillary thyroid cancer that drew on CDR3 differences across clinicopathological groups. TCRdb reprocessed the PCR reads using MiXCR. These V and J calls derive from TCRdb rather than the authors' analysis. The data contain 53,000 or so clones, around 20% of them singletons. The TCR was taken from a female donor with papillary thyroid cancer or a benign thyroid nodule (not recorded which). Some clones in this sample may be carry-over from other donors' samples. The chain employs TRBV11-2 and TRBJ2-7, with 8 bases lining up with TRBD1. The specimen was blood. In DNA, the CDR3 is TGTGCCAGCAGCTTCGACGTGACAGGGGCCCTATCATACGAGCAGTACTTC. Its translation is CASSFDVTGALSYEQYF.